Shown below are 16 T cell receptor beta chains from a single sample sequenced in a study of blood T cell repertoires in COVID-19. This table comes from immunoSEQ multiplex PCR, and its TCRdb copy is limited to in-frame clones, with some not included. The table has about 130,000 clones, approximately 80% seen once. The sample was PBMCs or T cells enriched from blood (not recorded which). Receptor source: a man aged 50 to 60 who had recovered from COVID-19.

V usage is TRBV2 and J usage is TRBJ1-6; no clear D. The CDR3 runs 15 residues. Germline CDR1 reads SNHLY; CDR2 reads FYNNEI. Trimming shortened V by 4 bases and J by 0 bases, and 7 bases separated the two germline ends. The CDR3 loop is CASSGESSYNSPLHF. The CDR3 bases are TGTGCCAGCAGTGGTGAGAGCTCCTATAATTCACCCCTCCACTTT.

V and J are TRBV9 and TRBJ2-3; 7 nucleotides line up with TRBD1. The CDR3 runs 17 residues. CDR1 and CDR2 (germline): SGDLS, YYNGEE. The ends lost 3 bases at V and 0 bases at J; junction bases unmatched: 10. CDR3 loop: CASSAPLGTASTDTQYF. For the CDR3, the DNA is TGTGCCAGCAGCGCCCCCCTGGGGACAGCTAGCACAGATACGCAGTATTTT.

V gene TRBV7-9 combines with J gene TRBJ1-1; TRBD1 is a possible D gene (6 bases). Deletions cut 1 base from V and 3 bases from J, with 9 bases between. The CDR3 loop spans 14 amino acids. Germline V gene data show CDR1 as SEHNR and CDR2 as FQNEAQ (reference sequence). The DNA of the CDR3 is TGTGCCAGCAGCTTAGGGACAGCGGACACTGAAGCTTTCTTT. Encoded protein: CASSLGTADTEAFF.

This clone was picked up one time. The chain couples TRBV29-1 to TRBJ2-3; D is undetermined. V gave up 6 bases and J gave up 4 bases, with 5 bases separating them. Germline CDR1 SQVTM, CDR2 ANQGSEA. The CDR3 has 10 amino acids. As DNA, the CDR3 is TGCAGCGTCCCTGCAGATACGCAGTATTTT. Encoded protein: CSVPADTQYF.

The rearrangement joins TRBV10-3 to TRBJ2-3, with 9 bases fitting TRBD2. The J segment lost 1 base and the V segment lost 6 bases, leaving 8 bases of the junction unmatched. The CDR3 is made up of 16 amino acids. CDR1 and CDR2 from the germline V gene are ENHRY and SYGVKD. CDR3: CAISEGLAGGTDTQYF. In nucleotides, the CDR3 is TGTGCCATCAGCGAGGGATTAGCGGGGGGCACAGATACGCAGTATTTT.

The chain combines TRBV7-9 with TRBJ2-3; D uncertain. This CDR3 spans 13 amino acids. Germline V lookup: CDR1 SEHNR, CDR2 FQNEAQ (reference sequence). V lost 5 bases to trimming and J lost 5 bases, with 11 bases between them. In nucleotides, the CDR3 is TGTGCCAGCAGCCCCCTAGGCGGAGATACGCAGTATTTT. Protein product: CASSPLGGDTQYF.

V gene TRBV28 combines with J gene TRBJ2-7, with D tentatively TRBD1 (5 bases). The CDR3 covers 13 residues. The germline V gene has CDR1 MDHEN and CDR2 SYDVKM. Trimming stripped 5 bases from V and 5 bases from J, with 13 bases between. The CDR3 is CASSTGPANEQYF. CDR3 in DNA: TGTGCCAGCAGTACAGGACCGGCTAACGAGCAGTACTTC.

This clone was recorded once. The V and J genes are TRBV7-8 and TRBJ2-7, with a tentative D call TRBD2 (5 bases). CDR1 SGHVS and CDR2 FQNEAQ come from the germline V gene. V was cut by 3 bases and J by 0 bases, with 15 bases left in between. The CDR3 has 16 amino acids. CDR3 sequence (DNA): TGTGCCAGCAGCTTTTCAGGCCCGGGGAGCTCCTACGAGCAGTACTTC. Its translation is CASSFSGPGSSYEQYF.

The chain joins TRBV30 to TRBJ1-5, with D uncertain. Looked up from germline, CDR1 is GTSNPN and CDR2 is SVGIG (reference sequence). V lost 0 bases and J lost 3, with 9 bases in between. This CDR3 is 14 amino acids long. CDR3 nucleotides: TGTGCCTGGAGTGTGGGCAGAAACAATCAGCCCCAGCATTTT. It yields the protein CAWSVGRNNQPQHF.

This clone was seen once. The chain combines TRBV30 with TRBJ1-3, with D perhaps TRBD1 (5 bases). This CDR3 spans 12 amino acids. V was pared by 2 bases and J by 6 bases, with 8 bases between. The germline CDR1 and CDR2 sequences are GTSNPN and SVGIG (reference sequence). The CDR3 region is CAWSSRENTIYF. The CDR3 DNA sequence: TGTGCCTGGAGTTCCAGGGAAAACACCATATATTTT. Variable domain in full (rest from reference TRBV30 and TRBJ1-3): SQTIHQWPATLVQPVGSPLSLECTVEGTSNPNLYWYRQAAGRGLQLLFYSVGIGQISSEVPQNLSASRPQDRQFILSSKKLLLSDSGFYLCAWSSRENTIYFGEGSWLTVV.

This clone was observed a handful of times. The chain joins TRBV27 to TRBJ2-7; 9 bases are a match to TRBD2. CDR1 MNHEY and CDR2 SMNVEV come from the germline V gene (reference sequence). The CDR3 is 16 residues long. J was trimmed by 6 bases and V by 2 bases; bases with no gene match: 11. CDR3 protein: CASSLTPTGLASEQYF. Written as DNA, the CDR3 is TGTGCCAGCAGTTTAACCCCGACGGGACTAGCCTCCGAGCAGTACTTC.

The chain combines TRBV10-2 with TRBJ1-1; 9 bases line up with TRBD1. Per the germline V gene, CDR1 is WSHSY and CDR2 is SAAADI. The CDR3 extends over 16 amino acids. With 3 bases clipped from V and 5 bases from J, the junction kept 10 bases outside the gene matches. The CDR3 loop reads CASSDFLTGGDTEAFF. Written as DNA, the CDR3 is TGCGCCAGCAGTGATTTCCTGACAGGGGGAGATACTGAAGCTTTCTTT.

The chain employs TRBV5-4 and TRBJ2-5, with 11 bases matching TRBD2. Looked up from germline, CDR1 is SGHNT and CDR2 is YYREEE (reference sequence). The length of the CDR3 is 16 residues. After removal of 3 bases from V and 7 bases from J, the junction contained 11 bases not matched to a gene. The CDR3 nucleotides are TGTGCCAGCAGCTCCGGACTAGCGGGCCCGGGCGTGACCCAGTACTTC. This translates into CASSSGLAGPGVTQYF.

Concerning this clone itself: This same CDR3 is encoded by further DNA sequences in the sample. The chain has TRBV9 and TRBJ2-2, with 8 positions matching TRBD2. The CDR3 contains 14 residues. CDR1 and CDR2 (germline): SGDLS, YYNGEE. The trim removed 2 bases at V and 4 bases at J, leaving 1 base unmatched. CDR3 in amino acids: CASSVAGGTGELFF. CDR3 coding DNA: TGTGCCAGCAGCGTCGCGGGGGGCACCGGGGAGCTGTTTTTT.

The chain employs TRBV7-9 and TRBJ1-2, with unresolved D. V lost 8 bases and J 6 bases, leaving 7 bases between the germline ends. Per germline, CDR1 SEHNR and CDR2 FQNEAQ (reference sequence). The CDR3 covers 10 residues. The CDR3 spells CASFGDGYTF. Here the CDR3 DNA reads TGTGCCAGCTTCGGGGATGGCTACACCTTC.

V and J are TRBV7-9 and TRBJ1-2, with a possible D match to TRBD1 (6 bases). V was shortened by 6 bases and J by 1 base, with 12 bases between the two germline ends. Per the germline V gene, CDR1 is SEHNR and CDR2 is FQNEAQ (reference sequence). This CDR3 contains 14 residues. The CDR3 bases are TGTGCCAGCAGTCGGGCGGACAGTAACTATGGCTACACCTTC. Translation: CASSRADSNYGYTF.